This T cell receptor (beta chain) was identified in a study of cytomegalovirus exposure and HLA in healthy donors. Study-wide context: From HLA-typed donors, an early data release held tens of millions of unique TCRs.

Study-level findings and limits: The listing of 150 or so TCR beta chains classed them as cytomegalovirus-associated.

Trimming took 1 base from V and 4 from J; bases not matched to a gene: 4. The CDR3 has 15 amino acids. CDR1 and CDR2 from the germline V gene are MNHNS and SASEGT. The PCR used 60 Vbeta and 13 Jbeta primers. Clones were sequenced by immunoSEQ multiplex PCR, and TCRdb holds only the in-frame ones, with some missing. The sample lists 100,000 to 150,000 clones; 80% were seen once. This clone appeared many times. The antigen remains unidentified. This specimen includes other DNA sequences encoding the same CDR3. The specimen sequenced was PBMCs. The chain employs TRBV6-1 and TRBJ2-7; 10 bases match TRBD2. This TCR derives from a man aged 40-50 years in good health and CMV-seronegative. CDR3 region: CASSEGPAGGYEQYF. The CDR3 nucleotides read TGTGCCAGCAGTGAAGGCCCAGCGGGAGGGTACGAGCAGTACTTC.